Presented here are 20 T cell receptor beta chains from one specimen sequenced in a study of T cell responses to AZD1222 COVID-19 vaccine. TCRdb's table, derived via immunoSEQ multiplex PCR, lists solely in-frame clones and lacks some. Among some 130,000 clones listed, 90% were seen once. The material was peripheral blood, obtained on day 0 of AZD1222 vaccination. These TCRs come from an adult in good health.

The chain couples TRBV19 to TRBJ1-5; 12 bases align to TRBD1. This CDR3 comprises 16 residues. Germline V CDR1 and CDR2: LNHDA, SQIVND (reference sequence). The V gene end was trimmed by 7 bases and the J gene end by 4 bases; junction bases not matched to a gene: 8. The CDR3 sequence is CASTPGQGARNQPQHF. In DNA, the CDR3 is TGTGCCAGTACCCCGGGACAGGGGGCTCGAAATCAGCCCCAGCATTTT.

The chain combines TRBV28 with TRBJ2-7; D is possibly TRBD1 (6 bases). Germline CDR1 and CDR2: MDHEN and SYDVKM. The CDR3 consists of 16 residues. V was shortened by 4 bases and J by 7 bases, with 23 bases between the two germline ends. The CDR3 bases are TGTGCCAGCAGTTCCCCGACCTCAGGGGCGCCGGGGGAGCAGTACTTC. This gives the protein CASSSPTSGAPGEQYF. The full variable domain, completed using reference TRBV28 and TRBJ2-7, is DVKVTQSSRYLVKRTGEKVFLECVQDMDHENMFWYRQDPGLGLRLIYFSYDVKMKEKGDIPEGYSVSREKKERFSLILESASTNQTSMYLCASSSPTSGAPGEQYFGPGTRLTVT.

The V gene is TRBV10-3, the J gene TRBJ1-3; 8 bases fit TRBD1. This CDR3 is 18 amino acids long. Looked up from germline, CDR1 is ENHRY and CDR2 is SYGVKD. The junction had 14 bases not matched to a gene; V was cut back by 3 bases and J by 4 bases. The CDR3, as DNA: TGTGCCATCAGTGACCAATTTGGACAGGGCTTAGGGGGAAACACCATATATTTT. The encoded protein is CAISDQFGQGLGGNTIYF.

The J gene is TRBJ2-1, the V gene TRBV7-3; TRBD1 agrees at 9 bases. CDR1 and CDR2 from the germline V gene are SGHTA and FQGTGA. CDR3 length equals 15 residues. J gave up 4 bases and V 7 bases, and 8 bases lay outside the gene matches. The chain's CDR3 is CASTRDRASYNEQFF. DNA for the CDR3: TGTGCCAGCACCCGGGACAGGGCTTCTTACAATGAGCAGTTCTTC.

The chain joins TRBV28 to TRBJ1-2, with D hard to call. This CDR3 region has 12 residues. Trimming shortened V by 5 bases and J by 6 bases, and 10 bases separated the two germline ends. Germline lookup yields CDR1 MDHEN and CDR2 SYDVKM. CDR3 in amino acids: CASSTSLDGYTF. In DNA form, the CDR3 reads TGTGCCAGCAGTACTTCTTTGGATGGCTACACCTTC.

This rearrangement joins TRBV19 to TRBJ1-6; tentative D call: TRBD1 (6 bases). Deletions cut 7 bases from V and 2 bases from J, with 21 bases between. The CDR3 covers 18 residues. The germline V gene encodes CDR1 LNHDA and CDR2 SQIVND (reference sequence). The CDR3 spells CASTILPRGAAYNSPLHF. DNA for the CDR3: TGTGCCAGTACGATCTTGCCACGGGGGGCAGCCTATAATTCACCCCTCCACTTT.

The CDR3 is CASSLLDRGYNEQFF. The CDR3 DNA follows: TGTGCCAGCAGCTTATTGGACAGGGGCTACAATGAGCAGTTCTTC. V is TRBV13 and J is TRBJ2-1; 9 bases match TRBD1. The CDR3 loop spans 15 amino acids. CDR1 and CDR2 (germline): PRHDT, FYEKMQ (reference sequence). J lost 3 bases, V lost 2 bases, and 2 bases had no gene match.

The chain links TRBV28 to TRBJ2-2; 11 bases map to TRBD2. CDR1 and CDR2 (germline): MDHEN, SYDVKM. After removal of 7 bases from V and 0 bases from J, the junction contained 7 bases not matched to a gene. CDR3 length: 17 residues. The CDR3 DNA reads TGTGCCAGCACCCTCCTAGCGGGGGGCGCGAACACCGGGGAGCTGTTTTTT. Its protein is CASTLLAGGANTGELFF.

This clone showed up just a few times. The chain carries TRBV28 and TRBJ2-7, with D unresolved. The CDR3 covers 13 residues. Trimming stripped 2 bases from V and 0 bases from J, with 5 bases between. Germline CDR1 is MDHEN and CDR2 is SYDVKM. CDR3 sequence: CASSLPSSYEQYF. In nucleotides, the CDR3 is TGTGCCAGCAGTTTACCGAGCTCCTACGAGCAGTACTTC.

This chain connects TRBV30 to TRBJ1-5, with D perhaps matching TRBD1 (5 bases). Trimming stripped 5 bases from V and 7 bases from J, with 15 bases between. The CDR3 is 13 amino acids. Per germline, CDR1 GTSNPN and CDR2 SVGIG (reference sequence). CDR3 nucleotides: TGTGCCTGGGTCGGAAATGAGGGGCAGCCCCAGCATTTT. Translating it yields CAWVGNEGQPQHF. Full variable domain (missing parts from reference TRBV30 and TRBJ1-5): SQTIHQWPATLVQPVGSPLSLECTVEGTSNPNLYWYRQAAGRGLQLLFYSVGIGQISSEVPQNLSASRPQDRQFILSSKKLLLSDSGFYLCAWVGNEGQPQHFGDGTRLSIL.

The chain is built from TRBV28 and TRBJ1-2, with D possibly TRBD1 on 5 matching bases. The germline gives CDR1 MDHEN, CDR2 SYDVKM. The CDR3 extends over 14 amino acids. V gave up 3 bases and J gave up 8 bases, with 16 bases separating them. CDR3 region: CASSLFPREVGYTF. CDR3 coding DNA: TGTGCCAGCAGTTTGTTTCCCAGGGAGGTCGGCTACACCTTC.

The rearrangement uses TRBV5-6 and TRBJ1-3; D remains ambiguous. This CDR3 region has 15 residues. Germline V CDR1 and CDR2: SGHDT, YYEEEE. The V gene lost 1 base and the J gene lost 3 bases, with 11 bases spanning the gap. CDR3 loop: CASSLLSFNGNTIYF. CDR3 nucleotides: TGTGCCAGCAGCTTGCTTTCCTTTAATGGAAACACCATATATTTT.

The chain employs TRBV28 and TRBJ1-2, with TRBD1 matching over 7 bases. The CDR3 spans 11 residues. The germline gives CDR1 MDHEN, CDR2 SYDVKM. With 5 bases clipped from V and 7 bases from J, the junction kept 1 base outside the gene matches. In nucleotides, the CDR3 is TGTGCCAGCAGTACAGGGGTTGGCTACACCTTC. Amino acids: CASSTGVGYTF.

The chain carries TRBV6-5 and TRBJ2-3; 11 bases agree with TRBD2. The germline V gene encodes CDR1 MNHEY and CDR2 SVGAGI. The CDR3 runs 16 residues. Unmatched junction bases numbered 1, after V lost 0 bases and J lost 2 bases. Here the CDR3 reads CASSYSTSGVTDTQYF. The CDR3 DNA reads TGTGCCAGCAGTTACTCGACTAGCGGGGTCACAGATACGCAGTATTTT.

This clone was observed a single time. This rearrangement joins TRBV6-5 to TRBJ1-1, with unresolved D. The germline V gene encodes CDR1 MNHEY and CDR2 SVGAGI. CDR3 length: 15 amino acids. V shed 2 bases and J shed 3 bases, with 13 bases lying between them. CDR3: CASSYRAGAYTEAFF. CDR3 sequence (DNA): TGTGCCAGCAGTTACCGTGCAGGTGCCTACACTGAAGCTTTCTTT.

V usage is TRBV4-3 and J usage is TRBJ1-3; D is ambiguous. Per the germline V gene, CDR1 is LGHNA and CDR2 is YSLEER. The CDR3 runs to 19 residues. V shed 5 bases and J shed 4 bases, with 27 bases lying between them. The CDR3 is CASSYQRHGPEVMGNTIYF. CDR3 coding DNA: TGCGCCAGCAGCTACCAAAGACACGGACCGGAGGTAATGGGAAACACCATATATTTT.

The CDR3 spells CASSLNGGGYGYTF. The CDR3 DNA reads TGTGCCAGCAGCTTAAACGGCGGTGGGTATGGCTACACCTTC. The V gene is TRBV7-3, the J gene TRBJ1-2; D not resolved. CDR1 and CDR2 (germline): SGHTA, FQGTGA. CDR3 length equals 14 residues. The V end was cut by 1 base, the J end by 5 bases, with 11 bases between.

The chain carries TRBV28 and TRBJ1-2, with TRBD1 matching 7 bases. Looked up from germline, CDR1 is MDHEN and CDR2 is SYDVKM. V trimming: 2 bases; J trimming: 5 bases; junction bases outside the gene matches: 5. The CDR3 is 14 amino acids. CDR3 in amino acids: CASSLPLTGYGYTF. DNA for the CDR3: TGTGCCAGCAGTTTACCTCTGACAGGGTATGGCTACACCTTC.

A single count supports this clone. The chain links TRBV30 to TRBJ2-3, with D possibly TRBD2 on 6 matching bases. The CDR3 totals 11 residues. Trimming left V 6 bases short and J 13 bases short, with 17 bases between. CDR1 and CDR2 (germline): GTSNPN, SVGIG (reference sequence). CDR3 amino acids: CACLGGAQEYF. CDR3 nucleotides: TGTGCCTGCCTAGGCGGGGCTCAGGAGTATTTT.

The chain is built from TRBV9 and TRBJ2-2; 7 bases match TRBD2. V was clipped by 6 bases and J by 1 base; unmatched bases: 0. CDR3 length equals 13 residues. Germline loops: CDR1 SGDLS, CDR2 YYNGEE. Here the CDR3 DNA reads TGTGCCAGCAAGCGGGGGAACACCGGGGAGCTGTTTTTT. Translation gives CASKRGNTGELFF.